This T cell receptor beta chain was identified during a study of metastatic and nonmetastatic thyroid tumors (dated by TCRdb to about 2020). For the study in its entirety: Repertoires from peripheral blood and from tumor or nodule tissue samples of malignant and benign thyroid patients were compared.

Receptor libraries were prepared by PCR. Reads for this sample came from an Illumina HiSeq 4000. High-throughput sequencing was used to profile the TCR beta-chain CDR3 region of every patient. The published analysis was carried out like this. Drawing on CDR3 differences between clinicopathological groups, the researchers built a classifier meant to tell apart patients with distant-metastatic papillary thyroid cancer. The Shannon index was used to assess repertoire diversity, and the Morisita-Horn index was used to assess tumor-blood repertoire similarity. TCRdb's own reprocessing of the public reads used fastp at Q25 and MiXCR and kept productive beta chains. These V and J calls rely on TCRdb rather than the paper's analysis. This sample has some 52,000 clones in its table, and more than 15% of those were observed once. Together, the top ten hold around 3% of the sample. Taken from cysteine to phenylalanine, the CDR3 has 14 residues. Only CDR3 DNA is held: 42 bases, read in frame from base 1. The germline ends are 18 bases apart after V is trimmed by 6 bases and J by 3 bases. The CDR1 and CDR2 encoded by the germline V gene (reference sequence) are DFQATT and SNEGSKA.

As to this clone: Its antigen remains unidentified. Base qualities are not provided; no much larger clone lies one nucleotide away.

On the study overall, not on this receptor specifically: TCR beta diversity was reported as significantly higher in malignant tumors than in benign nodules, in both blood and tumor samples.

No patient had received any treatment before thyroid surgery. The study retrospectively analysed patient clinical samples collected from about 2012 to 2018 using T-cell receptor beta sequencing. The receptor's source is a female donor with papillary thyroid cancer or a benign thyroid nodule (not recorded which). Some clones in this sample may be carry-over from other donors' samples. The sample comprised blood. The chain employs TRBV20-1 and TRBJ2-7; the D element might be TRBD1 or TRBD2, as each aligns at 5 bases. The nucleotide sequence is TGCAGTGCAAGGACCAGACGGGGCGGCTACGAGCAGTACTTC. Its protein product is CSARTRRGGYEQYF.